Listed here are 6 T cell receptor beta chains from one sample, sequenced in a study of blood T cells in healthy people across ages. Primed by a sample-barcoded 5' primer and a J-beta primer mix, a second PCR proceeded for about 7 to 12 cycles. TCRdb redid the calling of the 5' RACE reads with MiXCR, one entry per CDR3 protein. This table holds about 900,000 distinct CDR3 sequences, roughly 48% found once. The specimen sequenced was blood. These receptors were obtained from a man aged 25-40 years in good health.

This clonotype has more than one count but fewer than ten. V is TRBV4-1 and J is TRBJ1-5; no reliable D call. The CDR3 has 19 amino acids. V was trimmed by 1 base and J by 0 bases, leaving 19 bases between them. Germline CDR1 and CDR2: MGHRA and YSYEKL. CDR3 loop: CASSQGLSDRRNSNQPQHF. The CDR3 DNA reads as TGCGCCAGCAGCCAAGGGCTCTCCGACCGAAGAAATAGCAATCAGCCCCAGCATTTT.

In its sample, this clonotype was seen a few times. J is TRBJ2-1 and V is TRBV12-3 or TRBV12-4; either TRBD1 or TRBD2 may supply D (5 bases each). V dropped 6 bases and J dropped 6 bases, with 15 bases sitting between them. The CDR3 length is 14 residues. CDR3 residues: CASSSGTFSNEQFF. The CDR3 nucleotides are TGTGCCAGCAGCTCCGGGACCTTTTCCAATGAGCAGTTCTTC.

The V call is TRBV4-2, the J call TRBJ1-2; D remains ambiguous. CDR3 length: 15 residues. Deletions cut 0 bases from V and 3 bases from J, with 11 bases between. CDR1 is LGHNA, CDR2 YNFKEQ, per germline. The CDR3 loop is CASSQDLVGDYGYTF. As DNA, the CDR3 is TGTGCCAGCAGCCAAGATCTCGTAGGCGACTATGGCTACACCTTC.

The V gene is TRBV10-3, the J gene TRBJ2-4, with 8 nucleotides matching TRBD2. The J call may not be correct, given that the DNA end is closer to TRBJ2-7. The CDR3 covers 13 residues. CDR1 ENHRY and CDR2 SYGVKD come from the germline V gene. The DNA of the CDR3 is TGTGCCATCAGTCCCGGGGGGGCCTACGAGCAGTACTTC. It specifies CAISPGGAYEQYF.

The chain recombines TRBV6-5 with TRBJ2-7, with a tentative D call TRBD1 (5 bases). Between the trimmed V and J ends, which lost 6 bases and 5 bases, there was a span of 20 bases. The CDR3 loop spans 15 amino acids. Germline V CDR1 and CDR2: MNHEY, SVGAGI. CDR3 amino acids: CASSFFRVSKNEQYF. The CDR3 DNA sequence: TGTGCCAGCAGCTTTTTCAGGGTGAGCAAAAACGAGCAGTACTTC.

This chain links TRBV20-1 with TRBJ1-1; D ambiguous. CDR1 DFQATT and CDR2 SNEGSKA come from the germline V gene (reference sequence). The CDR3 runs 14 residues. Trimming left V 0 bases short and J 1 base short, with 9 bases between. DNA of the CDR3: TGCAGTGCTAGAGATGTAGACGGGAACACTGAAGCTTTCTTT. Translation gives CSARDVDGNTEAFF.